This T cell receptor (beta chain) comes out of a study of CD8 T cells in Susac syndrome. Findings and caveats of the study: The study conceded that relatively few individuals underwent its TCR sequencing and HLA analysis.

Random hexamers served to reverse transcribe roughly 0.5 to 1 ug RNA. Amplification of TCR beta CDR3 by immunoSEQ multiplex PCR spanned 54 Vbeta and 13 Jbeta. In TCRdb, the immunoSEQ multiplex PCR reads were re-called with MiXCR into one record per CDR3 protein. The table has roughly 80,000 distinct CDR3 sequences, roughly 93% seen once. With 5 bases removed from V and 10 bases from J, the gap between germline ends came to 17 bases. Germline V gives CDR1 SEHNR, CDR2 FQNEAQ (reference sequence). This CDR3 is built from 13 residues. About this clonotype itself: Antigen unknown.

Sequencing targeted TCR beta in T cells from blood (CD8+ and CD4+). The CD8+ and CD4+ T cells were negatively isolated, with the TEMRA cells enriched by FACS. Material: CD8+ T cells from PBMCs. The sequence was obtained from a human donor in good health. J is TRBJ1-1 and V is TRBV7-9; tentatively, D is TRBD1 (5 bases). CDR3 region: CASSPRDQSGAFF. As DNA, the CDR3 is TGTGCCAGCAGCCCGCGGGACCAGAGTGGAGCTTTCTTT.